This passage covers 18 T cell receptor beta chains from one sample sequenced in a study of cytomegalovirus exposure and HLA in healthy donors. Method: immunoSEQ multiplex PCR; TCRdb's copy keeps in-frame clones and lacks some. The table records roughly 250,000 clones, more than 75% of them present only once. The sample was PBMCs. These receptors were collected from a woman aged 25 to 45 in good health and CMV-seropositive.

The chain employs TRBV14 and TRBJ1-1; D not resolved. From germline, CDR1 is SGHDN and CDR2 FVKESK. The CDR3 is made up of 17 amino acids. V dropped 0 bases and J dropped 0 bases, with 14 bases sitting between them. CDR3 sequence: CASSQDPDYLMNTEAFF. In DNA form, the CDR3 reads TGTGCCAGCAGCCAAGATCCAGATTACCTCATGAACACTGAAGCTTTCTTT. The full variable domain, completed using reference TRBV14 and TRBJ1-1, is EAGVTQFPSHSVIEKGQTVTLRCDPISGHDNLYWYRRVMGKEIKFLLHFVKESKQDESGMPNNRFLAERTGGTYSTLKVQPAELEDSGVYFCASSQDPDYLMNTEAFFGQGTRLTVV.

This chain connects TRBV11-3 to TRBJ2-1; a weak D match, TRBD2 (5 bases). This CDR3 has 16 residues. Germline V gives CDR1 SGHNT, CDR2 YENEEA. V gave up 5 bases and J gave up 0 bases, with 14 bases separating them. The CDR3 coding sequence is TGTGCCAGCAGCCTGGGCGGACTTAGCTCCTACAATGAGCAGTTCTTC. This sequence encodes CASSLGGLSSYNEQFF.

The gene calls are TRBV27 and TRBJ2-7, with TRBD1 matching 8 bases. Germline CDR1 reads MNHEY; CDR2 reads SMNVEV (reference sequence). The V segment lost 5 bases and the J segment 0 bases; nucleotides outside the gene matches: 9. The length of the CDR3 is 16 residues. CDR3 region: CASSPMDRADSYEQYF. Here the CDR3 DNA reads TGTGCCAGCAGTCCCATGGACAGGGCGGACTCCTACGAGCAGTACTTC.

J is TRBJ2-3 and V is TRBV5-8; 12 positions agree with TRBD2. The CDR3 contains 16 residues. The V and J ends lost 4 bases and 2 bases, in that order; junction bases with no gene match: 5. Germline V gives CDR1 SGHTS, CDR2 YDEGEE. CDR3 amino acids: CASSLGLAGSTDTQYF. The DNA of the CDR3 is TGTGCCAGCAGCCTCGGACTAGCGGGGTCCACAGATACGCAGTATTTT.

V gene TRBV5-1 combines with J gene TRBJ2-3; D may be TRBD2 (7 bases). V gave up 8 bases and J gave up 5 bases, with 18 bases separating them. This CDR3 spans 14 amino acids. Germline V lookup: CDR1 SGHRS, CDR2 YFSETQ. Here the CDR3 DNA reads TGCGCCAGTTCCATGGGGGGGCGCCAAGATACGCAGTATTTT. Residues: CASSMGGRQDTQYF.

V usage is TRBV6-5 and J usage is TRBJ2-4; D possibly corresponds to TRBD2 (5 bases). The CDR3 is made up of 14 amino acids. Germline V gives CDR1 MNHEY, CDR2 SVGAGI. Trimming shortened V by 0 bases and J by 9 bases, and 12 bases separated the two germline ends. The CDR3: CASSYSTLRGIQYF. The CDR3 DNA reads as TGTGCCAGCAGTTACTCTACCCTTCGGGGCATTCAGTACTTC.

The J gene is TRBJ2-4, the V gene TRBV28, with TRBD2 matching 7 bases. The junction had 2 bases not matched to a gene; V was cut back by 0 bases and J by 0 bases. The length of the CDR3 is 16 residues. CDR1 and CDR2 from the germline V gene are MDHEN and SYDVKM. Here the CDR3 reads CASSLWGGRAKNIQYF. CDR3 DNA sequence: TGTGCCAGCAGTTTATGGGGAGGGAGAGCCAAAAACATTCAGTACTTC.

This rearrangement joins TRBV4-2 to TRBJ2-2, with 12 nucleotides matching TRBD2. V dropped 4 bases and J dropped 5; count of bases not matched to a gene: 8. Germline V gene sequence: CDR1 LGHNA, CDR2 YNFKEQ. The CDR3 is made up of 17 amino acids. The CDR3 DNA sequence: TGTGCCAGCAGCCCCCTAGCGGGAGGGGTTCGGACCGGGGAGCTGTTTTTT. Translation: CASSPLAGGVRTGELFF.

The CDR3 loop is CASSLGLDSYEQYF. The CDR3 DNA reads as TGTGCCAGCAGCTTAGGCCTAGATTCCTACGAGCAGTACTTC. The chain is built from TRBV11-2 and TRBJ2-7, with D unclear. The germline V gene encodes CDR1 SGHAT and CDR2 FQNNGV. The CDR3 totals 14 residues. The V and J ends lost 1 base and 1 base respectively, with 8 bases between them.

With regard to this clone: Germline and junction disagree at one end, which may indicate a read error. V gene TRBV14 combines with J gene TRBJ1-2; 9 nucleotides agree with TRBD1. Germline CDR1 is SGHDN and CDR2 is FVKESK. This CDR3 region has 11 residues. Written as DNA, the CDR3 is TGTGCCAGCAGCATCGGGACAGGGAAAATTTTC. It is translated as CASSIGTGKIF.

This chain links TRBV29-1 with TRBJ1-5; 7 nucleotides line up with TRBD1. V shed 7 bases and J 6 bases; nucleotides not matched to a gene: 12. The germline V gene encodes CDR1 SQVTM and CDR2 ANQGSEA. This CDR3 comprises 14 residues. This CDR3 is CSASTGDPRQPQHF. The CDR3, as DNA: TGCAGCGCCTCCACAGGGGACCCGCGTCAGCCCCAGCATTTT.

With respect to this clone: In the same sample, other DNA sequences code for this CDR3. The chain is built from TRBV20-1 and TRBJ2-5; no reliable D call. The V and J ends lost 4 bases and 5 bases respectively, with 5 bases between them. From germline, CDR1 is DFQATT and CDR2 SNEGSKA (reference sequence). The CDR3 covers 10 residues. The chain's CDR3 is CSATRETQYF. CDR3 sequence (DNA): TGCAGTGCTACTAGGGAGACCCAGTACTTC.

The chain links TRBV5-1 to TRBJ1-5, with D maybe TRBD1 (5 bases). Germline CDR1 and CDR2: SGHRS and YFSETQ. With 1 base removed from V and 10 bases from J, the gap between germline ends came to 18 bases. CDR3 length equals 15 residues. The DNA for the CDR3 is TGCGCCAGCAGCTTGTATCCAGGGCCATCTTACCCCCAGCATTTT. This codes for CASSLYPGPSYPQHF.

In its sample, this clone was seen a few times. V is TRBV7-8 and J is TRBJ1-2; D remains ambiguous. From germline, CDR1 is SGHVS and CDR2 FQNEAQ. The CDR3 totals 14 residues. Trimming cost V 6 bases and J 6 bases, with 17 bases left between them. The CDR3 region has the DNA TGTGCCAGCAGGGCTGGCGGGGTTTGGGATGGCTACACCTTC. It translates to CASRAGGVWDGYTF.

This clone has a handful of counts. J is TRBJ1-2 and V is TRBV30; D might be TRBD1 (5 bases). Per germline, CDR1 GTSNPN and CDR2 SVGIG (reference sequence). This CDR3 has 14 residues. Trimming took off 2 bases at V and 6 bases at J, with 16 bases between the two ends. DNA of the CDR3: TGTGCCTGGAGTCCGGGACTCACCTCGGATGGCTACACCTTC. This encodes CAWSPGLTSDGYTF.

The chain is built from TRBV7-2 and TRBJ2-7, with D uncertain. This CDR3 is 12 amino acids long. V lost 4 bases to trimming and J lost 0 bases, with 4 bases between them. CDR1 SGHTA and CDR2 FQGNSA come from the germline V gene. The CDR3 DNA reads TGTGCCAGCAGCTCTACCTCCTACGAGCAGTACTTC. As protein: CASSSTSYEQYF. Full variable domain (missing parts from reference TRBV7-2 and TRBJ2-7): GAGVSQSPSNKVTEKGKDVELRCDPISGHTALYWYRQSLGQGLEFLIYFQGNSAPDKSGLPSDRFSAERTGGSVSTLTIQRTQQEDSAVYLCASSSTSYEQYFGPGTRLTVT.

The chain recombines TRBV19 with TRBJ2-1; 12 bases line up with TRBD2. The CDR3 contains 17 residues. In germline, CDR1 is LNHDA, CDR2 SQIVND (reference sequence). J lost 6 bases, V lost 5 bases, and 11 bases had no gene match. The CDR3 sequence is CASSSRGGTSGRNEQFF. DNA for the CDR3: TGTGCCAGTAGTTCGCGAGGCGGGACTAGCGGGCGCAATGAGCAGTTCTTC.

The chain is built from TRBV27 and TRBJ1-1, with 9 positions matching TRBD1. V shed 6 bases, J shed 5 bases, and the junction held 4 bases outside the gene matches. The CDR3 length is 13 residues. CDR1 and CDR2 (germline): MNHEY, SMNVEV (reference sequence). The CDR3 spells CASRDRGRTEAFF. Written as DNA, the CDR3 is TGTGCCAGCAGAGACAGGGGGAGGACTGAAGCTTTCTTT.